This passage covers 21 T cell receptor beta chains from one sample sequenced in a study of T cell repertoires in cytomegalovirus infection (dated by TCRdb to about 2019). TCRdb shows the sequencer as Illumina HiSeq 1500. TCRdb itself trimmed the public reads at Q25 with fastp, ran MiXCR and retained productive beta chains. All rows with the same CDR3 protein become a single entry with the most common DNA and genes. The sample data list 150,000 to 200,000 distinct CDR3 sequences, and approximately 15% of these were observed just once. The biggest ten clones account for 25% to 30% of the sample. The specimen was PBMCs. The receptors shown here come from a human donor in good health (CMV status not recorded). Some clones in this sample may be carry-over from other donors' samples.

This clonotype was detected a few times. CDR3 sequence: CASSPTGANEQYF. The CDR3 bases are TGTGCCAGTAGCCCGACAGGGGCAAACGAGCAGTACTTC. The chain combines TRBV19 with TRBJ2-7; 8 nucleotides match TRBD1. This CDR3 comprises 13 residues. V dropped 6 bases and J dropped 5; count of bases not matched to a gene: 6. In germline, CDR1 is LNHDA, CDR2 SQIVND (reference sequence).

V and J are TRBV25-1 and TRBJ2-2; D ambiguous. CDR3 length equals 14 residues. Trimming removed 4 bases from V and 6 bases from J, with 12 bases in between. Germline values: CDR1 MGHDK, CDR2 SYGVNS. The CDR3 bases are TGTGCCAGCAGTGGCCTTAGGCCGTCCGGGGAGCTGTTTTTT. Its translation: CASSGLRPSGELFF. The variable domain in full, completed from reference TRBV25-1 and TRBJ2-2, reads EADIYQTPRYLVIGTGKKITLECSQTMGHDKMYWYQQDPGMELHLIHYSYGVNSTEKGDLSSESTVSRIRTEHFPLTLESARPSHTSQYLCASSGLRPSGELFFGEGSRLTVL.

The CDR3 loop reads CASSIHPGQASYEQYF. DNA of the CDR3: TGTGCCAGTAGTATTCATCCGGGACAGGCCTCCTACGAGCAGTACTTC. The rearrangement joins TRBV19 to TRBJ2-7; 8 bases line up with TRBD1. Germline V gene sequence: CDR1 LNHDA, CDR2 SQIVND (reference sequence). V lost 3 bases, J lost 0 bases, and 7 bases stayed unmatched. This CDR3 comprises 16 residues.

This clonotype was seen more than once but under ten times. The chain employs TRBV20-1 and TRBJ2-5, with 7 bases identical to TRBD1. CDR1 and CDR2 (germline): DFQATT, SNEGSKA (reference sequence). After removal of 1 base from V and 4 bases from J, the junction contained 9 bases not matched to a gene. The CDR3 covers 15 residues. The chain's CDR3 is CSARATGSRLETQYF. CDR3 in DNA: TGCAGTGCTAGAGCGACAGGGTCCCGCCTAGAGACCCAGTACTTC.

Notes on this clonotype: Relative to the germline gene, one junction end is altered; a read error may explain this. The genes are TRBV13 and TRBJ1-5; D remains ambiguous. Germline-derived CDR1 and CDR2 are PRHDT and FYEKMQ (reference sequence). The CDR3 is made up of 15 amino acids. CDR3 amino acids: CASSIGGKSNQPQHF. DNA of the CDR3: TGTGCCAGCAGCATAGGAGGGAAAAGCAATCAGCCCCAGCATTTT.

For this clonotype: It may be a read error: a sequence one base away is much more abundant. The chain recombines TRBV29-1 with TRBJ2-5, with 12 positions matching TRBD2. J was trimmed by 2 bases and V by 6 bases; bases with no gene match: 7. Germline V lookup: CDR1 SQVTM, CDR2 ANQGSEA. This CDR3 has 15 residues. The CDR3 DNA sequence: TGCAGCGTCCCTTGGACTAGCGGGGCGCAAGAGACCCAGTACTTC. This gives the protein CSVPWTSGAQETQYF.

CDR3 region: CASSPSNGGSNTEAFF. The DNA for the CDR3 is TGTGCCAGCTCACCGTCGAATGGGGGTTCGAACACTGAAGCTTTCTTT. J is TRBJ1-1 and V is TRBV18; TRBD1 might be the D (5 bases). CDR3 size: 16 residues. Germline V CDR1 and CDR2: KGHSH, LQKENI. Trimming shortened V by 3 bases and J by 1 base, and 15 bases separated the two germline ends.

This clonotype was counted ten times or more. V and J are TRBV7-2 and TRBJ1-1; D call uncertain. In germline, CDR1 is SGHTA, CDR2 FQGNSA. The V and J ends lost 4 bases and 4 bases respectively, with 13 bases between them. CDR3 length equals 14 residues. The CDR3 DNA reads TGTGCCAGCAGCTCAAGAAAACGGGGCACTGAAGCTTTCTTT. This codes for CASSSRKRGTEAFF.

CDR3 DNA: TGCAGTGCTAGACTTCCGGAGACTGAAGCTTTCTTT. Translation: CSARLPETEAFF. The chain uses TRBV20-1 and TRBJ1-1; unclear D gene. Germline-derived CDR1 and CDR2 are DFQATT and SNEGSKA (reference sequence). The CDR3 is made up of 12 amino acids. Trimming removed 2 bases at V and 5 bases at J, with 9 bases between.

This rearrangement joins TRBV3-1 to TRBJ2-1; a possible D gene is TRBD2 (5 bases). CDR1 and CDR2 (germline): LGHDT, YNNKEL (reference sequence). The CDR3 is 14 residues long. V lost 4 bases and J 7 bases, leaving 14 bases between the germline ends. CDR3 DNA: TGTGCCAGCAGCCGACCAGCGGAGAAGAATGAGCAGTTCTTC. Translating gives CASSRPAEKNEQFF.

This clonotype is deemed medium-sized. In nucleotides, the CDR3 is TGTGCCAGCAGCTCCCCTAACAGGGGCCCTTTTGGTGATACTGAAGCTTTCTTT. As protein: CASSSPNRGPFGDTEAFF. The chain recombines TRBV7-9 with TRBJ1-1; 7 bases align to TRBD1. Losses at the gene ends were 4 bases for V and 5 bases for J; bases not matched to a gene: 19. CDR1 and CDR2 (germline): SEHNR, FQNEAQ (reference sequence). This CDR3 is built from 18 residues.

Only a few counts were recorded for this clonotype. The gene calls are TRBV29-1 and TRBJ1-3; a weak D match, TRBD1 (5 bases). This CDR3 spans 14 amino acids. The V and J ends lost 4 bases and 0 bases respectively, with 10 bases between them. In germline, CDR1 is SQVTM, CDR2 ANQGSEA. CDR3 DNA: TGCAGCGTTGGGCGAGACAGCTCTGGAAACACCATATATTTT. Protein sequence: CSVGRDSSGNTIYF.

This chain connects TRBV2 to TRBJ1-2, with D perhaps TRBD1 (5 bases). V lost 6 bases to trimming and J lost 5 bases, with 13 bases between them. The CDR3 contains 13 residues. CDR1 is SNHLY and CDR2 is FYNNEI in the germline V gene. The CDR3 loop reads CASRGPSPYGYTF. The DNA of the CDR3 is TGTGCCAGCAGGGGACCCTCCCCGTATGGCTACACCTTC.

The gene calls are TRBV5-1 and TRBJ2-7; 9 nucleotides match TRBD1. The CDR3 has 15 amino acids. The trim removed 4 bases at V and 5 bases at J, leaving 10 bases unmatched. CDR1 and CDR2 (germline): SGHRS, YFSETQ. CDR3 sequence reads: CASSRDQQGANEQYF. Here the CDR3 DNA reads TGCGCCAGCAGCCGAGATCAACAGGGGGCGAACGAGCAGTACTTC.

This clonotype appeared a few times. V gene TRBV29-1 combines with J gene TRBJ2-7; 10 bases align to TRBD1. The CDR3 has 14 amino acids. The V segment lost 4 bases and the J segment 2 bases; nucleotides outside the gene matches: 5. CDR1 SQVTM and CDR2 ANQGSEA come from the germline V gene. The CDR3 nucleotides read TGCAGCGTTGGTGGGACAGGGGATACCTACGAGCAGTACTTC. Its translation: CSVGGTGDTYEQYF.

There are a few counts of this clonotype. The V call is TRBV7-2, the J call TRBJ1-1, with TRBD1 as a possible D gene (6 bases). The CDR3 length is 16 residues. The V end lost 5 bases, the J end lost 0 bases, and 16 bases lay between the germline ends. The germline V gene encodes CDR1 SGHTA and CDR2 FQGNSA. For the CDR3, the DNA is TGTGCCAGCAGCCCCGGGGGGGGGCTCTTGAACACTGAAGCTTTCTTT. Encoded protein: CASSPGGGLLNTEAFF.

CDR3 in DNA: TGCAGTGCCCAGACAGGGGAAGAGACCCAGTACTTC. Its protein product is CSAQTGEETQYF. The chain has TRBV20-1 and TRBJ2-5, with 8 bases identical to TRBD1. V lost 6 bases and J lost 3; bases outside the gene matches: 3. Germline values: CDR1 DFQATT, CDR2 SNEGSKA (reference sequence). The CDR3 is 12 amino acids.

The V and J genes are TRBV15 and TRBJ1-5, with TRBD1 identical over 10 bases. Germline values: CDR1 LNHNV, CDR2 YYDKDF (reference sequence). The V segment lost 5 bases and the J segment 6 bases; nucleotides outside the gene matches: 7. The CDR3 spans 15 residues. CDR3 amino acids: CATSPGTGVIQPQHF. In DNA form, the CDR3 reads TGTGCCACCAGCCCCGGGACAGGGGTTATTCAGCCCCAGCATTTT.

This clonotype showed up just a few times. The chain recombines TRBV29-1 with TRBJ2-2; TRBD1 matches at 8 bases. Trimming removed 7 bases from V and 4 bases from J; junction bases left unmatched: 11. This CDR3 has 15 amino acids. The V gene's germline CDR1 is SQVTM and CDR2 ANQGSEA. CDR3 in DNA: TGCAGCGGGGGCCCCCCTGGGACAGGCACCGGGGAGCTGTTTTTT. Translated: CSGGPPGTGTGELFF.

The sample holds many counts of this clonotype. The V gene is TRBV7-8, the J gene TRBJ2-1, with TRBD1 matching 9 bases. CDR3 length: 15 residues. Looked up from germline, CDR1 is SGHVS and CDR2 is FQNEAQ. Trimming at V came to 5 bases and at J to 6 bases, leaving 8 bases not matched to a gene. DNA for the CDR3: TGTGCCAGCAGCACCCGACAGGGGGGAAGCAATGAGCAGTTCTTC. This translates into CASSTRQGGSNEQFF.

Many counts were recorded for this clonotype. The chain recombines TRBV12-5 with TRBJ2-7; maybe TRBD1 (5 bases). Germline values: CDR1 LGHNT, CDR2 FRNRAP. V was shortened by 2 bases and J by 0 bases, with 11 bases between the two germline ends. The CDR3 loop spans 15 amino acids. CDR3 in DNA: TGTGCTAGTGGTTTGACAGGAAGTCTCTCCTACGAGCAGTACTTC. It is translated as CASGLTGSLSYEQYF.